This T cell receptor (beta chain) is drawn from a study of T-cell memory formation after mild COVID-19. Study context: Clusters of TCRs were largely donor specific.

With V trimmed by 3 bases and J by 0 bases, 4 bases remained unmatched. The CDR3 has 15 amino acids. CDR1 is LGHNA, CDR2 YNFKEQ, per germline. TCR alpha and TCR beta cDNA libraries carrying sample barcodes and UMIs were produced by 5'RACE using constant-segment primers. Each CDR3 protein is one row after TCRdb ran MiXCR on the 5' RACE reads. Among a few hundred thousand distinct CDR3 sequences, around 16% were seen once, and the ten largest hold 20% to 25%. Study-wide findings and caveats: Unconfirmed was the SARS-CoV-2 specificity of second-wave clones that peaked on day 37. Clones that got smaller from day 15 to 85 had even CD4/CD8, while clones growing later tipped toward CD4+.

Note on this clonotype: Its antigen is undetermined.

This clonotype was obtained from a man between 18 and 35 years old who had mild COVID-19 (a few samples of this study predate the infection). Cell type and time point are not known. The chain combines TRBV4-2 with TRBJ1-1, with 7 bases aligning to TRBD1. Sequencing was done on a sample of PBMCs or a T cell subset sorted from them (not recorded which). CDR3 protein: CASSQMGQMNTEAFF. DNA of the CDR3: TGTGCCAGCAGCCAGATGGGACAGATGAACACTGAAGCTTTCTTT.